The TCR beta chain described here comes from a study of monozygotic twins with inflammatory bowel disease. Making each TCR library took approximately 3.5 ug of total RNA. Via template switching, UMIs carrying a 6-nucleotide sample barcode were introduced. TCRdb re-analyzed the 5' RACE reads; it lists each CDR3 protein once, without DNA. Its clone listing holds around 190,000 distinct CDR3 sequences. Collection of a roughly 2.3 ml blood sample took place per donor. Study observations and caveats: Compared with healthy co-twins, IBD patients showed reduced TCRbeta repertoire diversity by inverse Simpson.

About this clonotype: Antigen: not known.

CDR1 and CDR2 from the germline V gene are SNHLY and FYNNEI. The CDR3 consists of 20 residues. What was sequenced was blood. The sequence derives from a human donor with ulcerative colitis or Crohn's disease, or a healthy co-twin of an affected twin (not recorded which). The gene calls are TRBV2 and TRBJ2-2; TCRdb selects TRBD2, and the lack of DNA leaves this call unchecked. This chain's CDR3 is CASILSLSEVVVGKSGELFF. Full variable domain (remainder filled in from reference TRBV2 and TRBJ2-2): EPEVTQTPSHQVTQMGQEVILRCVPISNHLYFYWYRQILGQKVEFLVSFYNNEISEKSEIFDDQFSVERPDGSNFTLKIRSTKLEDSAMYFCASILSLSEVVVGKSGELFFGEGSRLTVL.